These 14 T cell receptor beta chains were all obtained from the same sample, sequenced in a study of shared clonotypes between healthy human individuals. Repertoires were generated with immunoSEQ multiplex PCR, while TCRdb's copy carries only in-frame clones and drops some. Of some 630,000 clones listed, 55% to 75% were seen once; the top ten hold less than 2%. Sample: memory CD4+ T cells sorted from blood. Subset in this sample: CD45RA-negative fraction. These receptors were collected from a woman in her twenties or thirties in good health.

This rearrangement joins TRBV7-9 to TRBJ2-1; 13 bases fit TRBD2. Germline CDR1 and CDR2: SEHNR and FQNEAQ (reference sequence). The CDR3 length is 16 residues. Losses at the gene ends were 5 bases for V and 6 bases for J; bases not matched to a gene: 7. CDR3 sequence (DNA): TGTGCCAGCAGCAACCCGGGACTAGCGGGGAGCAATGAGCAGTTCTTC. Translated: CASSNPGLAGSNEQFF.

CDR3 loop: CASSSDYQSTDTQYF. CDR3 DNA sequence: TGTGCCAGCTCATCGGACTACCAAAGCACAGATACGCAGTATTTT. V usage is TRBV18 and J usage is TRBJ2-3; D might be TRBD2 (6 bases). The CDR3 contains 15 residues. V lost 5 bases, J lost 0 bases, and 12 bases lay in between. Germline V lookup: CDR1 KGHSH, CDR2 LQKENI.

This clone has a handful of counts. This chain connects TRBV5-1 to TRBJ2-7, with TRBD1 identical over 10 bases. CDR3 length equals 15 residues. V shed 4 bases and J 3 bases; nucleotides not matched to a gene: 7. Germline V CDR1 and CDR2: SGHRS, YFSETQ. The chain's CDR3 is CASSPGTGDSYEQYF. The DNA of the CDR3 is TGCGCCAGCAGCCCAGGGACAGGGGATAGCTACGAGCAGTACTTC. Combining the CDR3 with reference TRBV5-1 and TRBJ2-7 gives the whole variable domain KAGVTQTPRYLIKTRGQQVTLSCSPISGHRSVSWYQQTPGQGLQFLFEYFSETQRNKGNFPGRFSGRQFSNSRSEMNVSTLELGDSALYLCASSPGTGDSYEQYFGPGTRLTVT.

This clone was counted a few times. This rearrangement joins TRBV11-3 to TRBJ2-7, with 10 bases aligning to TRBD1. Germline values: CDR1 SGHNT, CDR2 YENEEA. The CDR3 runs to 15 residues. After removal of 1 base from V and 6 bases from J, the junction contained 6 bases not matched to a gene. In DNA, the CDR3 is TGTGCCAGCAGCTTAGGAGGGACAGGGGTGAGCGAGCAGTACTTC. Translating it yields CASSLGGTGVSEQYF.

The chain uses TRBV7-9 and TRBJ2-3; 10 bases are shared with TRBD2. CDR3 length equals 17 residues. CDR1 is SEHNR and CDR2 is FQNEAQ in the germline V gene (reference sequence). The ends lost 2 bases at V and 6 bases at J; junction bases unmatched: 11. The CDR3 loop is CASSLSTTSGYSDTQYF. CDR3 in DNA: TGTGCCAGCAGCTTAAGTACGACTAGCGGGTATAGTGATACGCAGTATTTT.

This clone was counted a few times. The chain carries TRBV5-1 and TRBJ2-5, with unresolved D. V lost 0 bases to trimming and J lost 1 base, with 10 bases between them. The CDR3 is 15 residues long. Germline loops: CDR1 SGHRS, CDR2 YFSETQ. CDR3 coding DNA: TGCGCCAGCAGCTTGGTGGACCCCCTCCAAGAGACCCAGTACTTC. This gives the protein CASSLVDPLQETQYF.

The CDR3 sequence is CASNRQGSGGTSYNEQFF. In nucleotides, the CDR3 is TGTGCCAGCAACCGACAGGGGTCAGGCGGGACTAGCTACAATGAGCAGTTCTTC. J is TRBJ2-1 and V is TRBV7-9; the D call may be TRBD1 or TRBD2 (8 bases each). V was trimmed by 7 bases and J by 3 bases, leaving 25 bases between them. The CDR3 sequence is 18 residues long. Germline loops: CDR1 SEHNR, CDR2 FQNEAQ (reference sequence).

This clone was found many times. The J gene is TRBJ2-7, the V gene TRBV28; D may be TRBD1 (5 bases). Germline CDR1 is MDHEN and CDR2 is SYDVKM. The CDR3 is made up of 17 amino acids. V was pared by 5 bases and J by 0 bases, with 20 bases between. The CDR3 DNA reads as TGTGCCAGCAGTACCTCACGGAAGGGGATGAGCTCCTACGAGCAGTACTTC. It encodes CASSTSRKGMSSYEQYF.

The chain couples TRBV2 to TRBJ1-1; D is ambiguous. From germline, CDR1 is SNHLY and CDR2 FYNNEI. The CDR3 consists of 15 residues. Trimming stripped 4 bases from V and 2 bases from J, with 14 bases between. The CDR3 sequence: CASSGGRRVNTEAFF. CDR3 coding DNA: TGTGCCAGCAGTGGGGGTCGTAGGGTAAACACTGAAGCTTTCTTT.

The J gene is TRBJ2-7, the V gene TRBV28, with 9 positions matching TRBD1. Germline CDR1 reads MDHEN; CDR2 reads SYDVKM. The CDR3 runs 12 residues. V was clipped by 6 bases and J by 6 bases; unmatched bases: 3. The CDR3 DNA follows: TGTGCCAGCAGGGGACAGGGTGTCGAGCAGTACTTC. Its translation: CASRGQGVEQYF.

The J gene is TRBJ1-2, the V gene TRBV6-6; no clear D. CDR3 size: 13 residues. Germline-derived CDR1 and CDR2 are MNHNY and SVGAGI (reference sequence). Between the trimmed V and J ends, which lost 6 bases and 8 bases, there was a span of 16 bases. The CDR3 spells CASRDGLYGGYTF. DNA for the CDR3: TGTGCCAGCAGAGACGGACTGTATGGCGGCTACACCTTC.

This chain uses TRBV7-8 with TRBJ1-3; D is uncertain. Germline assignment: CDR1 SGHVS and CDR2 FQNEAQ. This CDR3 region has 14 residues. V was clipped by 0 bases and J by 0 bases, with 3 bases between them. The CDR3 here is CASSLAVSGNTIYF. CDR3 nucleotide sequence: TGTGCCAGCAGCTTAGCCGTCTCTGGAAACACCATATATTTT.

The V call is TRBV5-4, the J call TRBJ2-1; D not resolved. The CDR3 is 14 amino acids. Trimming removed 2 bases at V and 3 bases at J, with 9 bases between. Per the germline V gene, CDR1 is SGHNT and CDR2 is YYREEE (reference sequence). The CDR3 DNA reads TGTGCCAGCAGCTTATACGGAGTCTACAATGAGCAGTTCTTC. Its protein is CASSLYGVYNEQFF.

The chain combines TRBV4-2 with TRBJ1-4, with a possible D match to TRBD1 (5 bases). CDR3 size: 15 residues. Germline V gene sequence: CDR1 LGHNA, CDR2 YNFKEQ. Trimming stripped 0 bases from V and 5 bases from J, with 10 bases between. CDR3 coding DNA: TGTGCCAGCAGCCAAGACGGGGGGGGAAATGAAAAACTGTTTTTT. This codes for CASSQDGGGNEKLFF.